This T cell receptor beta chain appears in the sequencing data of a study of early T cells in non-severe SARS-CoV-2 infection. Study details: Bulk RNA isolated from unsorted whole blood underwent sequencing; chains were not paired.

Study results and caveats: Clonotype matching in VDJdb favored anti-spike CD8 responses and did not capture private and CD4 specificities.

The germline V gene encodes CDR1 MDHEN and CDR2 SYDVKM. The CDR3 length is 13 residues, termini included. This clonotype has a count of ten or more. Its cognate antigen is unknown. The CDR3 does not close with the conserved phenylalanine or tryptophan, likely indicating a read error. The DNA is omitted, as the CDR3 cannot be located on it reliably, and the CDR3 follows TCRdb's listing. Attachment of unique molecular identifiers was made to individual cDNA molecules. TCRdb re-analysed the 5' RACE reads in MiXCR, keeping a single row per CDR3 protein. The profile shows about 58,000 distinct CDR3 sequences, about 13% of them singletons.

The source material was whole blood. V usage is TRBV28 and J usage is TRBJ2-7; TRBD1, the table's D call, lacks a check against the DNA. This TCR came from an adult who was a healthcare worker with PCR-confirmed SARS-CoV-2 infection or an uninfected control (not recorded which). CDR3 sequence: CASKNQPPDPPHL.